This T cell receptor (beta chain) originates from a study of identical twins. This CDR3 comprises 12 residues. Trimming took 5 bases from V and 9 from J, leaving 14 bases between them. Looked up from germline, CDR1 is DFQATT and CDR2 is SNEGSKA (reference sequence). TCRdb passed the 5' RACE reads through MiXCR, listing each CDR3 protein once. The sample includes 1.5 million or so distinct CDR3 sequences, about 31% of them seen just once. Source material: cord blood. The receptor was derived from a newborn girl in good health. The V call is TRBV20-1, the J call TRBJ2-1; D is ambiguous. The CDR3: CSAAGSSLEQFF. Written as DNA, the CDR3 is TGCAGTGCTGCTGGATCTTCCCTTGAGCAGTTCTTC.